This TCR beta chain was documented in a study of cytomegalovirus exposure and HLA in healthy donors. For the study at large: Earlier, approximately 110 million unique TCR beta sequences were recovered from about 179 million T cells by an analysis. Ancestry clustering placed around four fifths of over 300 genotyped donors in the Caucasian-associated cluster.

The PCR made use of 60 Vbeta and 13 Jbeta primers. The data were produced by immunoSEQ multiplex PCR, yet TCRdb's version contains in-frame clones alone and is incomplete. The table lists about 120,000 clones, around 75% of them singletons. The sequenced material came from PBMCs. This TCR came from a woman in her forties or fifties in good health and CMV-seronegative.

DNA of the CDR3: TGTGCCAGCAGTGGTACTAGCGGGAGCCACGAGCAGTACTTC. It is translated as CASSGTSGSHEQYF. The chain joins TRBV27 to TRBJ2-7; 11 bases match TRBD2. J was trimmed by 5 bases and V by 5 bases; bases with no gene match: 5. CDR1 is MNHEY and CDR2 is SMNVEV in the germline V gene (reference sequence). The CDR3 totals 14 residues.